Described below is a single T cell receptor beta chain sequence and its context. The sample comes from a study of T-cell reconstitution after alpha-beta-depleted transplantation in children. The authors prepared the TCRbeta library with unique molecular identifiers. Each CDR3 protein gets one entry after TCRdb re-called the PCR reads with MiXCR. The table includes 350,000 to 400,000 distinct CDR3 sequences, approximately 20% detected once. The V end lost 4 bases, the J end lost 3 bases, and 11 bases lay between the germline ends. The CDR3 has 14 amino acids. CDR1 SGHRS and CDR2 YFSETQ come from the germline V gene.

This receptor was identified in a human donor who donated a stem cell graft to a child with acute myeloid leukemia. The V call is TRBV5-1, the J call TRBJ1-3; D might be TRBD1 (5 bases). Source: PBMCs from the stem cell graft donor, taken from the stem cell graft. The CDR3 bases are TGCGCCAGCAGCCCGGGGACGGATGGAAACACCATATATTTT. This encodes CASSPGTDGNTIYF. The entire variable domain, with the rest obtained from reference TRBV5-1 and TRBJ1-3, is as follows: KAGVTQTPRYLIKTRGQQVTLSCSPISGHRSVSWYQQTPGQGLQFLFEYFSETQRNKGNFPGRFSGRQFSNSRSEMNVSTLELGDSALYLCASSPGTDGNTIYFGEGSWLTVV.